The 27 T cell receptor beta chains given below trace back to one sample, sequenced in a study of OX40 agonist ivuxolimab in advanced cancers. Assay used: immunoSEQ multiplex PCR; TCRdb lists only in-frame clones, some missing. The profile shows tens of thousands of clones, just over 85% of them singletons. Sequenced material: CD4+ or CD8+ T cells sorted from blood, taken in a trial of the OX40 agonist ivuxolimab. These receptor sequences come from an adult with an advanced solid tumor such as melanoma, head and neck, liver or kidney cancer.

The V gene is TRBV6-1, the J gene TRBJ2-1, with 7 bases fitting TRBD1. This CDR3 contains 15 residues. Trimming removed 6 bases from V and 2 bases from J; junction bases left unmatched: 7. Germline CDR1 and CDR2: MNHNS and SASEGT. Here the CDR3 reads CASSSRTGPYNEQFF. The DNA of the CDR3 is TGTGCCAGCAGCTCCAGGACAGGACCCTACAATGAGCAGTTCTTC.

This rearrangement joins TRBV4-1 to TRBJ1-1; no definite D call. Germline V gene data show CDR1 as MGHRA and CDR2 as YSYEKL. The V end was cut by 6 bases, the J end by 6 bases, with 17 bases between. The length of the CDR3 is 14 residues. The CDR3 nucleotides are TGCGCCAGCAGTTCTCCCATCCCCGGCTCTGAAGCTTTCTTT. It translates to CASSSPIPGSEAFF.

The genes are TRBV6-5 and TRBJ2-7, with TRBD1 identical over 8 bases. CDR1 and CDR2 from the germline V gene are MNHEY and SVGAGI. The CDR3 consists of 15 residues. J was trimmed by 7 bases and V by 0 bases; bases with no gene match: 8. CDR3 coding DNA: TGTGCCAGCAGTTACTCGTTTCAGGGGGCAGGTGAGCAGTACTTC. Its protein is CASSYSFQGAGEQYF.

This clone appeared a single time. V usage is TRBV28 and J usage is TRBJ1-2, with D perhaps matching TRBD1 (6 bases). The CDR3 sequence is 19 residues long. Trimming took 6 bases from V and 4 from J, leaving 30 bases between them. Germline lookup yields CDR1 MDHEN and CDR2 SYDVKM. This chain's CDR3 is CASSQSAWGRIPTGYGYTF. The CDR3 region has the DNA TGTGCCAGCAGCCAATCCGCGTGGGGGCGAATTCCAACCGGCTATGGCTACACCTTC.

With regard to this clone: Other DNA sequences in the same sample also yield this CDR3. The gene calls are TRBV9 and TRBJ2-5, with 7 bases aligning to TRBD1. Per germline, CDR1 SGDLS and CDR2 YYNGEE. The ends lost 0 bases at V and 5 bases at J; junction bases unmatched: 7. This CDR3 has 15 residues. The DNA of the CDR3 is TGTGCCAGCAGCGTAGGCGACAGGGATGAGGAGACCCAGTACTTC. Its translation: CASSVGDRDEETQYF.

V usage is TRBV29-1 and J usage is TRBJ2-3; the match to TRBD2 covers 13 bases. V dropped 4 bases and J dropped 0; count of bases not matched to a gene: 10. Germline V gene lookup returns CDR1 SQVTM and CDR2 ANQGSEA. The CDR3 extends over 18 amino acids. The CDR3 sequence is CSVAPGGLAGSSTDTQYF. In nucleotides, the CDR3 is TGCAGCGTTGCCCCAGGGGGACTAGCGGGGTCTAGCACAGATACGCAGTATTTT.

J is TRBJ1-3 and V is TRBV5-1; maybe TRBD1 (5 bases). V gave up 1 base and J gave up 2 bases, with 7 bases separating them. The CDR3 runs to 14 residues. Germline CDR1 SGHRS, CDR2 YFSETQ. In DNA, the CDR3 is TGCGCCAGCAGCTTGTTAGGGGCTGGAAACACCATATATTTT. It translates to CASSLLGAGNTIYF.

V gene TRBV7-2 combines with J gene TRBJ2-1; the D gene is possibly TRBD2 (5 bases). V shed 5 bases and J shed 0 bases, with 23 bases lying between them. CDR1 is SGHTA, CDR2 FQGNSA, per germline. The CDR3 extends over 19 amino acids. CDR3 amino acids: CASSPRWQAGRGSYNEQFF. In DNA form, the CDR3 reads TGTGCCAGCAGCCCGAGGTGGCAGGCGGGCCGGGGCTCCTACAATGAGCAGTTCTTC.

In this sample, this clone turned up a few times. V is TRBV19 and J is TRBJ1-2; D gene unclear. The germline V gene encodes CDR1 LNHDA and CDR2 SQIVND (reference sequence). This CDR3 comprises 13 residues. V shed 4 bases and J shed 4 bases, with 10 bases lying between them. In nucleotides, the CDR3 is TGTGCCAGTAGTACGAGACAAACCTATGGCTACACCTTC. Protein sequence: CASSTRQTYGYTF.

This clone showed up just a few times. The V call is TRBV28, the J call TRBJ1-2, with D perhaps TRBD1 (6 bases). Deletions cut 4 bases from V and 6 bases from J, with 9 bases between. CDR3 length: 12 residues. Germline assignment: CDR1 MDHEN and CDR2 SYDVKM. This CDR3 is CASSSPGDGYTF. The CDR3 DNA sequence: TGTGCCAGCAGTTCGCCAGGGGATGGCTACACCTTC.

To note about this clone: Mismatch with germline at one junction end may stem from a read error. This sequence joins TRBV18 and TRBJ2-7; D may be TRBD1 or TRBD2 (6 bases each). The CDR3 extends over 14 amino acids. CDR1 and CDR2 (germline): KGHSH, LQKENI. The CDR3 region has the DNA TGTGCCAGCTCACCGCGGGGACAAACATACGAGCAGCACTTC. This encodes CASSPRGQTYEQHF.

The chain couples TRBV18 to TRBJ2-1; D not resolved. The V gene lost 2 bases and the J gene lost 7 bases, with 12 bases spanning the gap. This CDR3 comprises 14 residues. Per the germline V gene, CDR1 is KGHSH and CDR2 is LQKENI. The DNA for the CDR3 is TGTGCCAGCTCACCAGGGCGCTTACAAAATGAGCAGTTCTTC. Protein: CASSPGRLQNEQFF.

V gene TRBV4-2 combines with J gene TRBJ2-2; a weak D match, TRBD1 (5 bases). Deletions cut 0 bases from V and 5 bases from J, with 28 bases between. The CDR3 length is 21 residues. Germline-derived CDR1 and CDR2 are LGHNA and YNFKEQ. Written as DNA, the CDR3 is TGTGCCAGCAGCCAAGATTTAATGGTCAGGGTGTGGGTTCGTGAAACCGGGGAGCTGTTTTTT. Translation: CASSQDLMVRVWVRETGELFF.

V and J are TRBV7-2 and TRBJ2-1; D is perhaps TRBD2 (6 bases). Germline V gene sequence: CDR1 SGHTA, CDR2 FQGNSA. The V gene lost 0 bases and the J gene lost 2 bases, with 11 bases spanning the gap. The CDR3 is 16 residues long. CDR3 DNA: TGTGCCAGCAGCTTAGCTTCGGGAGCCACCTACAATGAGCAGTTCTTC. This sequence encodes CASSLASGATYNEQFF.

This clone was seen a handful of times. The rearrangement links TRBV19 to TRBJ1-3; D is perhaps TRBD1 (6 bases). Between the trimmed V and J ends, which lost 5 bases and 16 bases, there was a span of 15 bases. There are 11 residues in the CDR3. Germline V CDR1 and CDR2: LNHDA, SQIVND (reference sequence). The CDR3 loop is CASSSRGGLYF. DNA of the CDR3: TGTGCCAGTAGTTCCAGGGGCGGTCTGTATTTT.

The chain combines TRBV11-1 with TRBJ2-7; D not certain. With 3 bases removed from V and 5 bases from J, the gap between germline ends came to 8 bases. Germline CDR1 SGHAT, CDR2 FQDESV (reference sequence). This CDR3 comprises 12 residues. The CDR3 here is CASSFWVHEQYF. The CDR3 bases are TGTGCCAGCAGCTTTTGGGTTCACGAGCAGTACTTC.

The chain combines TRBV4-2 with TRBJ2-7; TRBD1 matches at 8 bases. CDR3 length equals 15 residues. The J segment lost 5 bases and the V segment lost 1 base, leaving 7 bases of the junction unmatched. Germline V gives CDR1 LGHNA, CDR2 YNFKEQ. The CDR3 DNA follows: TGTGCCAGCAGCCAAGCTTCGGACAGGGCCCACGAGCAGTACTTC. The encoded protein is CASSQASDRAHEQYF.

CDR3 amino acids: CASSQNRGGSYEQYF. The CDR3 DNA sequence: TGTGCCAGCAGCCAAAACAGGGGGGGCTCCTACGAGCAGTACTTC. The V call is TRBV14, the J call TRBJ2-7, with a weak D call TRBD1 (8 bases). Trimming removed 2 bases at V and 0 bases at J, with 11 bases between. This CDR3 contains 15 residues. Germline assignment: CDR1 SGHDN and CDR2 FVKESK.

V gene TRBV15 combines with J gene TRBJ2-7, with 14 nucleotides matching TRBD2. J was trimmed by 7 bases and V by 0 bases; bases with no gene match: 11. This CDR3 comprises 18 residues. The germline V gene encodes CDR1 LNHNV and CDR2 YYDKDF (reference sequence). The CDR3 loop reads CATSRERGLAGAMGEQYF. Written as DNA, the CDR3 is TGTGCCACCAGCAGAGAAAGGGGACTAGCGGGGGCGATGGGGGAGCAGTACTTC.

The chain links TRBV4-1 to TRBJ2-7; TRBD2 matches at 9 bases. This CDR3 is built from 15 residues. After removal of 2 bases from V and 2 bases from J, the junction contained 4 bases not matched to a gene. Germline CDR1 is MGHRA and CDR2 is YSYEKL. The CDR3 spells CASSQLLAGTYEQYF. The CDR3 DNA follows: TGCGCCAGCAGCCAACTACTAGCGGGCACCTACGAGCAGTACTTC.

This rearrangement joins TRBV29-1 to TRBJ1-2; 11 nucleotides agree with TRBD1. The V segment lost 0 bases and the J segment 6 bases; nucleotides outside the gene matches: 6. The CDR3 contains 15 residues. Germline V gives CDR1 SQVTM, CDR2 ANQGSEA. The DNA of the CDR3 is TGCAGCGTTGAAGATCCCCGGACAGGGGGCCATGGCTACACCTTC. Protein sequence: CSVEDPRTGGHGYTF.

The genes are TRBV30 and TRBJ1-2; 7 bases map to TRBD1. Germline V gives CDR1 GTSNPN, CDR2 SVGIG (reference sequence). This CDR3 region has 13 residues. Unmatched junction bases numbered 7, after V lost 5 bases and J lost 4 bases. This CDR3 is CAWGRQGAYGYTF. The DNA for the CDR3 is TGTGCCTGGGGACGACAGGGAGCCTATGGCTACACCTTC. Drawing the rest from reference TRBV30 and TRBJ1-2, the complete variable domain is SQTIHQWPATLVQPVGSPLSLECTVEGTSNPNLYWYRQAAGRGLQLLFYSVGIGQISSEVPQNLSASRPQDRQFILSSKKLLLSDSGFYLCAWGRQGAYGYTFGSGTRLTVV.

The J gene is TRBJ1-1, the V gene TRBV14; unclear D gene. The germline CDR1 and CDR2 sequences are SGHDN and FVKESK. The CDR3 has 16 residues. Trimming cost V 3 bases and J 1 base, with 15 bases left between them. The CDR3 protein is CASSHKLGVSNTEAFF. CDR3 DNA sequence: TGTGCCAGCAGCCACAAGTTAGGAGTCTCGAACACTGAAGCTTTCTTT.

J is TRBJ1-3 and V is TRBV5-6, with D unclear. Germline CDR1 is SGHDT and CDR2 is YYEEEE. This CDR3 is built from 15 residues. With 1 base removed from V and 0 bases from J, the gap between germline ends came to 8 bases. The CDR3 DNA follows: TGTGCCAGCAGCTTGTGGGGTGTCTCTGGAAACACCATATATTTT. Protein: CASSLWGVSGNTIYF. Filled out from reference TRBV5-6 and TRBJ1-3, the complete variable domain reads DAGVTQSPTHLIKTRGQQVTLRCSPKSGHDTVSWYQQALGQGPQFIFQYYEEEERQRGNFPDRFSGHQFPNYSSELNVNALLLGDSALYLCASSLWGVSGNTIYFGEGSWLTVV.

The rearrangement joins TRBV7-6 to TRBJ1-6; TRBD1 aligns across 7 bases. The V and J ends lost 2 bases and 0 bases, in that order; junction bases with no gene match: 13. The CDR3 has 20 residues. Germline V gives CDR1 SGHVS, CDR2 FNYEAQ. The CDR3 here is CASSLRGGPNLPSYNSPLHF. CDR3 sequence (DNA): TGTGCCAGCAGCTTAAGAGGGGGCCCTAATCTGCCCTCCTATAATTCACCCCTCCACTTT.

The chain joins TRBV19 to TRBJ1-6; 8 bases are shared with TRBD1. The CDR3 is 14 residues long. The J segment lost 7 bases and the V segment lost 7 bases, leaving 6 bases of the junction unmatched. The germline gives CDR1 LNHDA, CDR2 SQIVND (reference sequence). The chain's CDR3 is CASTLTGENSPLHF. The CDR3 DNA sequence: TGTGCCAGTACCCTGACAGGGGAAAATTCACCCCTCCACTTT.

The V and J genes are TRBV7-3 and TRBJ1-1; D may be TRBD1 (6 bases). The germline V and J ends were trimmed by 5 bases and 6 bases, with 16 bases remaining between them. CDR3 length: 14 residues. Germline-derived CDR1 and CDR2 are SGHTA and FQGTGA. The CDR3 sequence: CASSRTATDPEAFF. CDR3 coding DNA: TGTGCCAGCAGCAGGACAGCTACGGATCCTGAAGCTTTCTTT.